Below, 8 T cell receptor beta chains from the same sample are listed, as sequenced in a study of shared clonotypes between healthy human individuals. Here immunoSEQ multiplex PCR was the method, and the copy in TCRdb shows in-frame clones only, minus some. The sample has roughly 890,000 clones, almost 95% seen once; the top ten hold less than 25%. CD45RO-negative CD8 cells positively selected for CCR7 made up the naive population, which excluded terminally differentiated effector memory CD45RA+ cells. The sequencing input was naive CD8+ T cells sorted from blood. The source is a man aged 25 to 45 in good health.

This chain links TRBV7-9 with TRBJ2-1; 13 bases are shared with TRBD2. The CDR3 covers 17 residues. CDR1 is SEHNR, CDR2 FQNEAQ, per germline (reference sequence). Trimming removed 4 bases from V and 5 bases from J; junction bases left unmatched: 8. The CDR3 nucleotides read TGTGCCAGCAGCTCCAGGACTAGCGGGAGAGGACACAATGAGCAGTTCTTC. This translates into CASSSRTSGRGHNEQFF.

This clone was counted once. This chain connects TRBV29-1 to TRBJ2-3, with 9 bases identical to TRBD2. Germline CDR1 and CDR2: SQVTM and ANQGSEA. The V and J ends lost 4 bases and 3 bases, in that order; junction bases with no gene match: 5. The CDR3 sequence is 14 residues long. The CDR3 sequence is CSVVSGRTTDTQYF. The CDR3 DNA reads TGCAGCGTTGTCAGCGGGAGGACAACAGATACGCAGTATTTT.

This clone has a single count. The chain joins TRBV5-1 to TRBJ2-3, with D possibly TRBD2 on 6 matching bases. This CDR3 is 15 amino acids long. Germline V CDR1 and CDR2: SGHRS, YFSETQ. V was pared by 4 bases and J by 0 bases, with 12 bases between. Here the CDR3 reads CASSTPGGSTDTQYF. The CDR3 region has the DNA TGCGCCAGCAGCACCCCCGGGGGAAGCACAGATACGCAGTATTTT.

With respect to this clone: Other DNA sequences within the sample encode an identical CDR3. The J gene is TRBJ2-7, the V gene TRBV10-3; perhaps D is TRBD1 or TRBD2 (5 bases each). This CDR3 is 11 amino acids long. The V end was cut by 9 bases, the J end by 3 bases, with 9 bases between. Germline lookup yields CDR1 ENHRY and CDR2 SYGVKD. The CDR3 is CAIRDGYEQYF. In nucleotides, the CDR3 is TGTGCCATTAGGGACGGCTACGAGCAGTACTTC.

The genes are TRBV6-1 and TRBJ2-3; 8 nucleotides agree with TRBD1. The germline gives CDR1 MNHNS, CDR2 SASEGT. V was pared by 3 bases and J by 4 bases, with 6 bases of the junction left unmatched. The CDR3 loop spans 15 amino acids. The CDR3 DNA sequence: TGTGCCAGCAGTGAGGGACAGGTGGTCCCAGATACGCAGTATTTT. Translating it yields CASSEGQVVPDTQYF.

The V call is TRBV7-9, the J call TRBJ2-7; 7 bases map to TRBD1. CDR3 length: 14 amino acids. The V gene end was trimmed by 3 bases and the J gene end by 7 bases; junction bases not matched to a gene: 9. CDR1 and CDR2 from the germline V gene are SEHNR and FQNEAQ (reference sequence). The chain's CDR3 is CASSFYGTVREQYF. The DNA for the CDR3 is TGTGCCAGCAGCTTTTATGGGACAGTGAGGGAGCAGTACTTC.

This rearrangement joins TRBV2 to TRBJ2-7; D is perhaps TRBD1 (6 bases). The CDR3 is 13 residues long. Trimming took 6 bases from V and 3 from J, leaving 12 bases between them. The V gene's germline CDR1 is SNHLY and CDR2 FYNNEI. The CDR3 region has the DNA TGTGCCAGCAGGGGGGCCTCCGACTACGAGCAGTACTTC. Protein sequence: CASRGASDYEQYF.

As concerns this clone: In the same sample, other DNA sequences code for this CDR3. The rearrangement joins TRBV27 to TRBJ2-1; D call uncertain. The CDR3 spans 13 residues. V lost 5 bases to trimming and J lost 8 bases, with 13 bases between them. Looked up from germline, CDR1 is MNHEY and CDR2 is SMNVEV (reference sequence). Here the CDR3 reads CASSPLGSHEQFF. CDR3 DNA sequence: TGTGCCAGCAGTCCGCTAGGTTCACATGAGCAGTTCTTC.